These 4 T cell receptor beta chains were all obtained from the same sample, sequenced in a study of blood T cell repertoires in COVID-19. Sequenced by immunoSEQ multiplex PCR; TCRdb stores in-frame clones only, minus some. The sample includes some 320,000 clones, under 95% of them seen just once. Sequenced material: PBMCs or T cells enriched from blood (not recorded which). The receptors were gathered from a man between 60 and 70 years old who had recovered from COVID-19.

The gene calls are TRBV29-1 and TRBJ2-1; 10 nucleotides match TRBD2. CDR1 SQVTM and CDR2 ANQGSEA come from the germline V gene. This CDR3 comprises 13 residues. Trimming at V came to 4 bases and at J to 9 bases, leaving 6 bases not matched to a gene. For the CDR3, the DNA is TGCAGCGTTGCAAGCGGGAGGGCAGGTGAGCAGTTCTTC. Encoded protein: CSVASGRAGEQFF.

This CDR3 is CASSQLAGYNEQFF. CDR3 DNA sequence: TGTGCCAGCAGCCAACTAGCGGGGTACAATGAGCAGTTCTTC. The chain links TRBV3-1 (or the pseudogene TRBV3-2) to TRBJ2-1, with 9 bases lining up with TRBD2. The CDR3 runs to 14 residues. V was clipped by 2 bases and J by 4 bases; unmatched bases: 0. Germline values: CDR1 LGHDT, CDR2 YNNKEL (reference sequence).

The genes are TRBV28 and TRBJ1-2, with D perhaps TRBD1 (6 bases). V was shortened by 3 bases and J by 0 bases, with 8 bases between the two germline ends. The CDR3 is made up of 14 amino acids. CDR1 and CDR2 from the germline V gene are MDHEN and SYDVKM. Here the CDR3 reads CASSFGTSNYGYTF. CDR3 nucleotide sequence: TGTGCCAGCAGTTTTGGGACATCTAACTATGGCTACACCTTC.

The chain couples TRBV10-3 to TRBJ2-1; 10 positions agree with TRBD2. V was pared by 10 bases and J by 7 bases, with 7 bases of the junction left unmatched. CDR3 length equals 13 residues. Looked up from germline, CDR1 is ENHRY and CDR2 is SYGVKD. Written as DNA, the CDR3 is TGTGCCACCGGGACTAGCGTAGTTAATGAGCAGTTCTTC. It yields the protein CATGTSVVNEQFF.